The next 10 T cell receptor beta chains were all read from a single sample in a study of CD8+CD57+ T cells in acquired aplastic anemia. Genomic DNA templated the TCR beta VDJ and CDR3 profiling. One entry per CDR3 protein, called by TCRdb with MiXCR from the reads. Of approximately 380,000 distinct CDR3 sequences detected, 55% to 70% appear once; the ten largest clones hold less than 4%. The sample comprised sorted CD4+, CD8+, or CD8+CD57+ T cells (not recorded which) from PBMCs. The receptors come from a human donor in good health, serving as a control.

J is TRBJ2-5 and V is TRBV10-3; perhaps TRBD2 as D (5 bases). The CDR3 is made up of 13 amino acids. Per germline, CDR1 ENHRY and CDR2 SYGVKD. Trimming removed 2 bases from V and 5 bases from J, with 9 bases in between. The CDR3 protein is CAISERGEETQYF. For the CDR3, the DNA is TGTGCCATCAGTGAGCGGGGAGAGGAGACCCAGTACTTC.

This chain uses TRBV7-3 with TRBJ1-6; D is ambiguous. Deletions cut 5 bases from V and 15 bases from J, with 17 bases between. The CDR3 length is 13 residues. The V gene's germline CDR1 is SGHTA and CDR2 FQGTGA. The DNA of the CDR3 is TGTGCCAGCAGCCACAGTGTGGAATCAGGCCTCCACTTT. Translated, it gives CASSHSVESGLHF.

This clonotype was recorded at least ten times. The chain is built from TRBV6-2 or TRBV6-3 and TRBJ1-5; D ambiguous. The ends were cut back, 1 base at V and 13 bases at J, with 14 bases in the middle. Germline values: CDR1 MNHEY, CDR2 SVGEGT. This CDR3 spans 13 amino acids. The CDR3 bases are TGTGCCAGCAGTTACTACCGGGATCCACCACAGCATTTT. Its protein product is CASSYYRDPPQHF.

This clonotype was counted many times. The V gene is TRBV9, the J gene TRBJ2-5; D might be TRBD2 (6 bases). The V and J ends lost 2 bases and 4 bases respectively, with 24 bases between them. Germline V gives CDR1 SGDLS, CDR2 YYNGEE. This CDR3 contains 18 residues. CDR3 bases: TGTGCCAGCAGCGTTGGTCTACCGGGGGACTCCATGGGAGAGACCCAGTACTTC. It is translated as CASSVGLPGDSMGETQYF.

The V gene is TRBV7-3, the J gene TRBJ1-1; 7 nucleotides align to TRBD1. V dropped 5 bases and J dropped 14; count of bases not matched to a gene: 20. Germline assignment: CDR1 SGHTA and CDR2 FQGTGA. The length of the CDR3 is 15 residues. The CDR3 loop reads CASSRGQEKQSAPFF. The DNA of the CDR3 is TGTGCCAGCAGCCGAGGACAGGAAAAGCAATCAGCCCCATTCTTT.

The CDR3 loop reads CASSMKGTGNAYTQYF. The CDR3, as DNA: TGTGCCAGCAGTATGAAGGGCACAGGGAACGCATACACGCAGTACTTC. The V gene is TRBV7-2, the J gene TRBJ2-7; possible D gene TRBD1, 6 bases. The CDR3 is 16 amino acids. Germline CDR1 SGHTA, CDR2 FQGNSA. V shed 6 bases and J shed 9 bases, with 27 bases lying between them.

As for this clonotype: This is likely a read error, given that the CDR3 carries no conserved phenylalanine or tryptophan at its end. No DNA is shown, since the ends of the CDR3 on it are uncertain; the CDR3 is the one TCRdb lists. The chain joins TRBV7-2 to TRBJ1-6; the DNA was not compared with TRBD1, the D call given in the table. Germline CDR1 and CDR2: SGHTA and FQGNSA. The CDR3 adds up to 13 amino acids, both ends counted. Here the CDR3 reads CASSLVAGENEKL.

CDR3 bases: TGTGCCACCAGTGATGTGGGACGGCAGACAGAGCAGTTCTTC. Residues: CATSDVGRQTEQFF. The chain joins TRBV24-1 to TRBJ2-1, with D possibly being TRBD1 or TRBD2 (5 bases each). In germline, CDR1 is KGHDR, CDR2 SFDVKD. The CDR3 runs 14 residues. V was pared by 3 bases and J by 10 bases, with 15 bases between.

V is TRBV30 and J is TRBJ1-6, with D possibly TRBD1 on 5 matching bases. The CDR3 runs 14 residues. V lost 5 bases to trimming and J lost 5 bases, with 13 bases between them. Germline loops: CDR1 GTSNPN, CDR2 SVGIG (reference sequence). CDR3 sequence reads: CAWATDSNNSPLHF. CDR3 DNA sequence: TGTGCCTGGGCGACTGACAGTAATAATTCACCCCTCCACTTT. The full variable domain, with the rest looked up from reference TRBV30 and TRBJ1-6, is SQTIHQWPATLVQPVGSPLSLECTVEGTSNPNLYWYRQAAGRGLQLLFYSVGIGQISSEVPQNLSASRPQDRQFILSSKKLLLSDSGFYLCAWATDSNNSPLHFGNGTRLTVT.

The V gene is TRBV7-2, the J gene TRBJ1-1, with 8 bases fitting TRBD1. Germline V gene lookup returns CDR1 SGHTA and CDR2 FQGNSA. With V trimmed by 7 bases and J by 5 bases, 12 bases remained unmatched. This CDR3 comprises 15 residues. CDR3 DNA sequence: TGTGCCAGCACCCCTCGGTGGCAGGGGGCGACTGAAGCTTTCTTT. Amino acid sequence: CASTPRWQGATEAFF.